The T cell receptor beta chain under discussion was sequenced for a study of blood T cell repertoires in COVID-19. Everyone who took part was roughly 18 to 89 years old, and they came from about 25 US areas. Germline CDR1 LGHNT, CDR2 FRNRAP. Losses at the gene ends were 1 base for V and 6 bases for J; bases not matched to a gene: 3. CDR3 length: 14 amino acids. This clone has more than one count but fewer than ten. Profiled with immunoSEQ multiplex PCR; TCRdb holds only in-frame clones, not every one. This sample has 380,000 or so clones, with around 90% found just once. Material: PBMCs or T cells enriched from blood (not recorded which). This TCR was sampled from a woman aged 40 to 50 with acute COVID-19. The chain joins TRBV12-5 to TRBJ1-5; 7 nucleotides match TRBD1. The CDR3 region is CASGLGTGSQPQHF. The CDR3 nucleotides read TGTGCTAGTGGTTTGGGGACAGGCAGTCAGCCCCAGCATTTT.